One and the same sample provided the 30 T cell receptor beta chains below, sequenced in a study of shared clonotypes between healthy human individuals. Clones were sequenced by immunoSEQ multiplex PCR, and TCRdb holds only the in-frame ones, with some missing. The profile shows 2 million to 3 million clones, 93% of them singletons. The sample taken for sequencing was naive CD4+ T cells from PBMCs. Specified subset: CD45RA+ positively selected. The receptors were sampled from a man between 18 and 35 years old in good health. Some clones in this sample may be carry-over from other donors' samples.

This chain joins TRBV4-2 and TRBJ1-1; D not certain. Trimming pared 1 base from V and 13 bases from J, leaving 19 bases between. The germline V gene has CDR1 LGHNA and CDR2 YNFKEQ. The CDR3 is 14 amino acids. CDR3 sequence reads: CASSQVGERNSGFF. The CDR3 nucleotides read TGTGCCAGCAGCCAAGTAGGCGAGCGCAACTCGGGTTTCTTT.

This chain uses TRBV6-5 with TRBJ1-1; 7 bases match TRBD1. The junction had 5 bases not matched to a gene; V was cut back by 3 bases and J by 1 base. The length of the CDR3 is 15 residues. Germline V gene lookup returns CDR1 MNHEY and CDR2 SVGAGI. The CDR3 reads CASSYSGQRNTEAFF. The DNA for the CDR3 is TGTGCCAGCAGTTATTCGGGACAGCGGAACACTGAAGCTTTCTTT.

The rearrangement joins TRBV4-1 to TRBJ2-1; the match to TRBD2 covers 9 bases. V gave up 0 bases and J gave up 4 bases; unmatched junction bases: 7. The CDR3 consists of 17 residues. CDR1 and CDR2 from the germline V gene are MGHRA and YSYEKL. The CDR3 DNA follows: TGCGCCAGCAGCCAAGAGAAGGCGGGAGGGCCTTACAATGAGCAGTTCTTC. Its translation: CASSQEKAGGPYNEQFF.

V usage is TRBV5-4 and J usage is TRBJ1-2; D uncertain. The CDR3 has 14 residues. Trimming shortened V by 6 bases and J by 3 bases, and 15 bases separated the two germline ends. Looked up from germline, CDR1 is SGHNT and CDR2 is YYREEE (reference sequence). CDR3 DNA: TGTGCCAGCACCCCTGGAGTGGGGTACTATGGCTACACCTTC. Translated, it gives CASTPGVGYYGYTF.

The chain uses TRBV30 and TRBJ2-7; D tentatively fits TRBD1 or TRBD2 (6 bases each). Germline assignment: CDR1 GTSNPN and CDR2 SVGIG (reference sequence). V was clipped by 3 bases and J by 6 bases, with 12 bases between them. The CDR3 contains 12 residues. CDR3 residues: CAWSRGQGEQYF. For the CDR3, the DNA is TGTGCCTGGAGCCGGGGGCAGGGCGAGCAGTACTTC.

V and J are TRBV28 and TRBJ2-2; 12 bases align to TRBD2. Looked up from germline, CDR1 is MDHEN and CDR2 is SYDVKM. V shed 8 bases, J shed 8 bases, and the junction held 9 bases outside the gene matches. The CDR3 loop spans 15 amino acids. The CDR3 here is CASGLSTSGRGELFF. The CDR3 bases are TGTGCCAGCGGCCTATCGACTAGCGGGAGAGGGGAGCTGTTTTTT.

This clone was seen only a few times. The chain employs TRBV7-8 and TRBJ2-7; 10 nucleotides match TRBD1. V shed 0 bases and J 4 bases; nucleotides not matched to a gene: 6. Germline V gene sequence: CDR1 SGHVS, CDR2 FQNEAQ. The CDR3 length is 16 residues. The CDR3 DNA follows: TGTGCCAGCAGCTTAGCAGCGGGACAGGGGCTTTACGAGCAGTACTTC. It codes for CASSLAAGQGLYEQYF.

Here the CDR3 reads CASSRYRTGGFDGYTF. In DNA form, the CDR3 reads TGTGCCAGCAGTCGGTACCGGACAGGGGGCTTCGATGGCTACACCTTC. This sequence joins TRBV27 and TRBJ1-2, with TRBD1 identical over 11 bases. V shed 5 bases, J shed 6 bases, and the junction held 11 bases outside the gene matches. There are 16 residues in the CDR3. Germline values: CDR1 MNHEY, CDR2 SMNVEV (reference sequence).

The chain couples TRBV29-1 to TRBJ2-3; TRBD2 matches at 15 bases. The germline V gene encodes CDR1 SQVTM and CDR2 ANQGSEA. V trimming: 4 bases; J trimming: 0 bases; junction bases outside the gene matches: 2. The CDR3 consists of 16 residues. The CDR3 DNA reads TGCAGCGTTGTTGGGACTAGCGGGGGGAGCACAGATACGCAGTATTTT. Translating gives CSVVGTSGGSTDTQYF.

CDR3 coding DNA: TGTGCCAGAAACACCGGGGAGCTGTTTTTT. Translated, it gives CARNTGELFF. The V gene is TRBV21-1, the J gene TRBJ2-2. TRBV21-1 has pseudogene status. The CDR3 spans 10 residues.

The chain couples TRBV2 to TRBJ2-5; a possible D gene is TRBD2 (6 bases). Germline V gene sequence: CDR1 SNHLY, CDR2 FYNNEI. Trimming removed 6 bases at V and 5 bases at J, with 16 bases between. The CDR3 extends over 14 amino acids. The CDR3 loop reads CASSLAAGGETQYF. The CDR3 DNA is TGTGCCAGCAGCTTGGCGGCCGGAGGGGAGACCCAGTACTTC.

This clone showed up just once. Other nucleotide sequences from this sample produce the same CDR3. This chain connects TRBV6-1 to TRBJ2-5, with no clear D. V was cut by 6 bases and J by 0 bases, with 2 bases left in between. Germline loops: CDR1 MNHNS, CDR2 SASEGT. The CDR3 covers 11 residues. CDR3 sequence: CASSDQETQYF. The CDR3 nucleotides read TGTGCCAGCAGCGACCAAGAGACCCAGTACTTC.

The CDR3 DNA is TGTGCCAGCAGTTCACCCTACAGGGGTACCTACGAGCAGTACTTC. It is translated as CASSSPYRGTYEQYF. The chain uses TRBV6-5 and TRBJ2-7, with 7 bases that match TRBD1. CDR3 length: 15 residues. V shed 4 bases and J 2 bases; nucleotides not matched to a gene: 8. Germline V gives CDR1 MNHEY, CDR2 SVGAGI.

This chain joins TRBV4-1 and TRBJ2-1, with D uncertain. The CDR3 is 14 residues long. Germline CDR1 MGHRA, CDR2 YSYEKL. Between the trimmed V and J ends, which lost 4 bases and 5 bases, there was a span of 12 bases. CDR3 loop: CASSLRIPHNEQFF. CDR3 DNA sequence: TGCGCCAGCAGCCTGCGGATACCACACAATGAGCAGTTCTTC.

The chain recombines TRBV7-2 with TRBJ2-1, with a tentative D call TRBD1 (5 bases). Germline values: CDR1 SGHTA, CDR2 FQGNSA. Trimming stripped 1 base from V and 0 bases from J, with 13 bases between. This CDR3 is built from 17 residues. This CDR3 reads CASSLGSGRSSYNEQFF. In nucleotides, the CDR3 is TGTGCCAGCAGCTTAGGTTCAGGGCGAAGCTCCTACAATGAGCAGTTCTTC.

This sequence joins TRBV9 and TRBJ2-7, with D hard to call. V lost 0 bases and J lost 0, with 7 bases in between. The CDR3 extends over 14 amino acids. Germline lookup yields CDR1 SGDLS and CDR2 YYNGEE. The CDR3 nucleotides are TGTGCCAGCAGCGTAGTGCCTAACTCCTACGAGCAGTACTTC. Its protein is CASSVVPNSYEQYF.

The chain couples TRBV4-1 to TRBJ2-5, with 14 positions matching TRBD2. The CDR3 length is 17 residues. Germline assignment: CDR1 MGHRA and CDR2 YSYEKL. V trimming: 4 bases; J trimming: 5 bases; junction bases outside the gene matches: 9. Written as DNA, the CDR3 is TGCGCCAGCAGCCCTGCGGGACTAGCGGGAGTAGGGGAGACCCAGTACTTC. This sequence encodes CASSPAGLAGVGETQYF.

A word on this clone: Distinct nucleotide sequences in the sample also encode this CDR3. The V gene is TRBV18, the J gene TRBJ1-1; no clear D gene. The germline gives CDR1 KGHSH, CDR2 LQKENI. The CDR3 is 13 residues long. Between the trimmed V and J ends, which lost 2 bases and 2 bases, there was a span of 6 bases. The CDR3 loop is CASSPKENTEAFF. DNA for the CDR3: TGTGCCAGCTCACCAAAAGAAAACACTGAAGCTTTCTTT.

J is TRBJ2-7 and V is TRBV2; D gene ambiguous. The germline gives CDR1 SNHLY, CDR2 FYNNEI. The CDR3 is made up of 15 amino acids. The V end lost 2 bases, the J end lost 2 bases, and 13 bases lay between the germline ends. This CDR3 reads CASSELYIAPYEQYF. In nucleotides, the CDR3 is TGTGCCAGCAGTGAACTTTACATCGCACCCTACGAGCAGTACTTC.

This chain joins TRBV5-1 and TRBJ2-1; perhaps TRBD2 as D (6 bases). The CDR3 consists of 11 residues. Trimming left V 4 bases short and J 8 bases short, with 7 bases between. Per the germline V gene, CDR1 is SGHRS and CDR2 is YFSETQ. The CDR3: CASSRRDEQFF. CDR3 bases: TGCGCCAGCAGCCGGAGGGATGAGCAGTTCTTC.

V usage is TRBV15 and J usage is TRBJ1-5; D gene unclear. The germline V gene has CDR1 LNHNV and CDR2 YYDKDF (reference sequence). V dropped 1 base and J dropped 2 bases, with 6 bases sitting between them. The CDR3 spans 14 residues. The CDR3 DNA reads as TGTGCCACCAGCAGAGTTAGCGGCAATCAGCCCCAGCATTTT. It is translated as CATSRVSGNQPQHF.

The rearrangement joins TRBV28 to TRBJ2-5, with D unclear. Trimming took off 8 bases at V and 5 bases at J, with 12 bases between the two ends. The CDR3 extends over 12 amino acids. Germline CDR1 and CDR2: MDHEN and SYDVKM. As DNA, the CDR3 is TGTGCCAGCGGAGAAACCCACGAGACCCAGTACTTC. Amino acid sequence: CASGETHETQYF.

This clone appeared a single time. V gene TRBV19 combines with J gene TRBJ2-2; TRBD2 agrees at 11 bases. Germline assignment: CDR1 LNHDA and CDR2 SQIVND (reference sequence). The CDR3 is 17 amino acids. Unmatched junction bases numbered 11, after V lost 7 bases and J lost 4 bases. As DNA, the CDR3 is TGTGCCAGTACCAGGGTAGCGGGAGGGCCCGGCACCGGGGAGCTGTTTTTT. Protein: CASTRVAGGPGTGELFF.

This chain links TRBV27 with TRBJ2-3; no clear D gene. Germline loops: CDR1 MNHEY, CDR2 SMNVEV (reference sequence). V shed 4 bases and J shed 1 base, with 6 bases lying between them. The CDR3 sequence is 13 residues long. The CDR3 DNA is TGTGCCAGCAGTTCGTGGGGCACAGATACGCAGTATTTT. Translating it yields CASSSWGTDTQYF.

This clone was found once. The chain employs TRBV28 and TRBJ2-3; D might be TRBD2 (7 bases). The V end was cut by 11 bases, the J end by 5 bases, with 14 bases between. CDR1 and CDR2 (germline): MDHEN, SYDVKM. CDR3 length: 12 amino acids. As DNA, the CDR3 is TGTGCCGTGGGGGGGGCAGGAGATACGCAGTATTTT. Its protein product is CAVGGAGDTQYF.

This chain uses TRBV5-5 with TRBJ1-5, with unresolved D. In germline, CDR1 is SGHKS, CDR2 YYEKEE (reference sequence). This CDR3 is 15 amino acids long. The V end lost 0 bases, the J end lost 4 bases, and 11 bases lay between the germline ends. CDR3 in amino acids: CASSLGPGSNQPQHF. CDR3 DNA: TGTGCCAGCAGCTTGGGTCCCGGCTCGAATCAGCCCCAGCATTTT.

V is TRBV7-9 and J is TRBJ1-1; TRBD1 aligns across 9 bases. The ends lost 5 bases at V and 5 bases at J; junction bases unmatched: 9. This CDR3 spans 15 amino acids. Germline assignment: CDR1 SEHNR and CDR2 FQNEAQ (reference sequence). CDR3 residues: CASSPGTGFRTEAFF. In DNA, the CDR3 is TGTGCCAGCAGCCCAGGGACAGGGTTTAGGACTGAAGCTTTCTTT.

The J gene is TRBJ1-5, the V gene TRBV5-1; TRBD1 agrees at 10 bases. The CDR3 runs 16 residues. The junction had 5 bases not matched to a gene; V was cut back by 2 bases and J by 3 bases. The germline CDR1 and CDR2 sequences are SGHRS and YFSETQ. The CDR3 sequence is CASSLGTGALNQPQHF. In DNA, the CDR3 is TGCGCCAGCAGCTTAGGGACAGGGGCTCTCAATCAGCCCCAGCATTTT.

The rearrangement links TRBV6-6 to TRBJ2-1, with 15 bases fitting TRBD2. The V and J ends lost 11 bases and 5 bases, in that order; junction bases with no gene match: 4. CDR3 length equals 14 residues. Germline V CDR1 and CDR2: MNHNY, SVGAGI (reference sequence). Here the CDR3 reads CASGTSGGNNEQFF. The CDR3 region has the DNA TGTGCCTCCGGGACTAGCGGGGGGAACAATGAGCAGTTCTTC.

The rearrangement links TRBV7-2 to TRBJ1-2, with D perhaps TRBD1 (5 bases). V was trimmed by 2 bases and J by 8 bases, leaving 15 bases between them. Per the germline V gene, CDR1 is SGHTA and CDR2 is FQGNSA. This CDR3 has 14 residues. The CDR3 protein is CASSLRDGGTGYTF. CDR3 DNA: TGTGCCAGCAGCTTACGAGACGGGGGAACCGGCTACACCTTC. Full variable domain (outside the CDR3, taken from reference TRBV7-2 and TRBJ1-2): GAGVSQSPSNKVTEKGKDVELRCDPISGHTALYWYRQSLGQGLEFLIYFQGNSAPDKSGLPSDRFSAERTGGSVSTLTIQRTQQEDSAVYLCASSLRDGGTGYTFGSGTRLTVV.